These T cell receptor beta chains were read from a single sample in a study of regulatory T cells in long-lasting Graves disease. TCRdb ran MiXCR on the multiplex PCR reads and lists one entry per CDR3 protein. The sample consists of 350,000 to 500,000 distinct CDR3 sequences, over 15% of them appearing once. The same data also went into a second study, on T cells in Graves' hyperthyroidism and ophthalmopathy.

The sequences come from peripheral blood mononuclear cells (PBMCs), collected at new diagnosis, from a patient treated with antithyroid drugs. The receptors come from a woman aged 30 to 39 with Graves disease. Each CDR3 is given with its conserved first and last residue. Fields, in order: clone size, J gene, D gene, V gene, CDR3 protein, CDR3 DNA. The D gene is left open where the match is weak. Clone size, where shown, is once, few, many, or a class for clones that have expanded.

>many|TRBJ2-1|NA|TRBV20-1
CSASSWRQGPRGANEQFF
TGCAGTGCTAGCTCTTGGCGACAGGGGCCGCGGGGGGCCAATGAGCAGTTCTTC
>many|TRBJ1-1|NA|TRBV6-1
CASSEDSLGTEAFF
TGTGCCAGCAGTGAAGATTCCCTGGGCACTGAAGCTTTCTTT
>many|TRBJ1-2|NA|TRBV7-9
CASSFVKYGSVGYGYTF
TGTGCCAGCAGCTTTGTAAAGTATGGGTCAGTCGGCTATGGCTACACCTTC
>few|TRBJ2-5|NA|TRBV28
CAGAEVGETQYF
TGTGCTGGAGCGGAAGTCGGAGAGACCCAGTACTTC
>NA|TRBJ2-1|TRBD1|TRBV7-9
CASSLDRGREQFF
TGTGCCAGCAGCTTAGACAGGGGGCGCGAGCAGTTCTTC
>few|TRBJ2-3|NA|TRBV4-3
CASSLTPEDTDTQYF
TGCGCCAGCAGCCTTACTCCAGAAGACACAGATACGCAGTATTTT
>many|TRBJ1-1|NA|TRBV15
CATSRGEQGNTEAFF
TGTGCCACCAGCAGAGGAGAGCAGGGGAACACTGAAGCTTTCTTT
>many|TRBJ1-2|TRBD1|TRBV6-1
CASSPTGYSYTF
TGTGCCAGCAGTCCGACAGGGTATAGCTACACCTTC
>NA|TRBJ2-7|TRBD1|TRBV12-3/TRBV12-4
CASSLKIGTGNYEQYF
TGTGCCAGCAGTCTGAAGATCGGGACAGGGAACTACGAGCAGTACTTC
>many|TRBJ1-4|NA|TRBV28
CASSLPGTSLTTNEKLFF
TGTGCCAGCAGTTTACCCGGGACATCCCTTACAACTAATGAAAAACTGTTTTTT
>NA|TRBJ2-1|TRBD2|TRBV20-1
CSGTSGNNEQFF
TGCAGCGGGACTAGCGGGAATAATGAGCAGTTCTTC
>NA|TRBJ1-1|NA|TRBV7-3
CASSLSPIRGGTEAFF
TGTGCCAGCAGCTTAAGTCCAATTCGGGGGGGCACTGAAGCTTTCTTT
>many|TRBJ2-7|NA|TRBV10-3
CATSDAYEQYF
TGTGCCACCTCGGATGCCTACGAGCAGTACTTC
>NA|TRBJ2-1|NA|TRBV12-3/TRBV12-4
CASSLKGPTYNEQFF
TGTGCCAGCAGTTTAAAGGGCCCTACCTACAATGAGCAGTTCTTC
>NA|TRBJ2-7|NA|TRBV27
CASSTTGVSYEQYF
TGTGCCAGCAGTACCACGGGGGTTTCCTACGAGCAGTACTTC